The 10 T cell receptor beta chains reported below all come from one sample, sequenced in a study of control samples from healthy donors and cancer patients. TCRdb's table, derived via immunoSEQ multiplex PCR, lists solely in-frame clones and lacks some. The sample has 150,000 or so clones, roughly 92% seen once. What was sequenced was blood. All receptors come from a man aged 18 to 35 in good health.

The chain couples TRBV10-3 to TRBJ1-2; D gene ambiguous. V gave up 6 bases and J gave up 4 bases, with 6 bases separating them. Germline V lookup: CDR1 ENHRY, CDR2 SYGVKD. This CDR3 has 11 amino acids. CDR3 region: CAIRDGYGYTF. In DNA, the CDR3 is TGTGCCATCAGGGACGGCTATGGCTACACCTTC.

The chain recombines TRBV10-3 with TRBJ1-4; D is unclear. This CDR3 spans 8 amino acids. Trimming stripped 11 bases from V and 8 bases from J, with 3 bases between. The germline V gene encodes CDR1 ENHRY and CDR2 SYGVKD. The CDR3 DNA reads as TGTGCCCGCGAAAAACTGTTTTTT. The encoded protein is CAREKLFF.

This chain connects TRBV19 to TRBJ2-2; D gene unclear. The CDR3 spans 15 residues. V was pared by 3 bases and J by 6 bases, with 14 bases between. CDR1 LNHDA and CDR2 SQIVND come from the germline V gene (reference sequence). CDR3 coding DNA: TGTGCCAGTAGTATCCGGGCGGCTCTCGCCGGGGAGCTGTTTTTT. Encoded protein: CASSIRAALAGELFF. Supplemented by reference TRBV19 and TRBJ2-2, the full variable domain reads DGGITQSPKYLFRKEGQNVTLSCEQNLNHDAMYWYRQDPGQGLRLIYYSQIVNDFQKGDIAEGYSVSREKKESFPLTVTSAQKNPTAFYLCASSIRAALAGELFFGEGSRLTVL.

The V call is TRBV6-5, the J call TRBJ2-7, with 9 bases identical to TRBD1. The germline V gene has CDR1 MNHEY and CDR2 SVGAGI. The junction had 2 bases not matched to a gene; V was cut back by 6 bases and J by 5 bases. CDR3 size: 12 residues. This chain's CDR3 is CASSTGGDEQYF. CDR3 nucleotide sequence: TGTGCCAGCAGCACAGGGGGCGACGAGCAGTACTTC.

The chain recombines TRBV5-1 with TRBJ2-7; D is uncertain. The CDR3 is 12 amino acids. The germline V and J ends were trimmed by 2 bases and 5 bases, with 8 bases remaining between them. In germline, CDR1 is SGHRS, CDR2 YFSETQ. The CDR3 region has the DNA TGCGCCAGCAGCTTTAACGGCAACGAGCAGTACTTC. This encodes CASSFNGNEQYF.

This chain connects TRBV5-4 to TRBJ1-2; D call uncertain. The CDR3 consists of 13 residues. V lost 0 bases to trimming and J lost 0 bases, with 3 bases between them. Germline V gene lookup returns CDR1 SGHNT and CDR2 YYREEE (reference sequence). CDR3 sequence: CASSLAANYGYTF. The CDR3 bases are TGTGCCAGCAGCTTGGCAGCTAACTATGGCTACACCTTC.

The J gene is TRBJ2-7, the V gene TRBV30; TRBD1 is a possible D gene (6 bases). The CDR3 consists of 13 residues. V dropped 2 bases and J dropped 4 bases, with 12 bases sitting between them. Germline loops: CDR1 GTSNPN, CDR2 SVGIG (reference sequence). This CDR3 reads CAWSFDRQYEQYF. For the CDR3, the DNA is TGTGCCTGGAGTTTCGACAGGCAGTACGAGCAGTACTTC.

This chain connects TRBV19 to TRBJ2-7, with a possible D match to TRBD2 (6 bases). Between the trimmed V and J ends, which lost 6 bases and 5 bases, there was a span of 14 bases. CDR1 LNHDA and CDR2 SQIVND come from the germline V gene (reference sequence). The CDR3 has 13 amino acids. CDR3 nucleotide sequence: TGTGCCAGTAGGGGGAGGCTAACGGACGAGCAGTACTTC. Amino acids: CASRGRLTDEQYF.

J is TRBJ1-2 and V is TRBV2; D is possibly TRBD1 (5 bases). The CDR3 consists of 16 residues. The V gene lost 4 bases and the J gene lost 5 bases, with 20 bases spanning the gap. Germline assignment: CDR1 SNHLY and CDR2 FYNNEI. As DNA, the CDR3 is TGTGCCAGCAGTGCGACGGCGAAAAGGGGTAGTTATGGCTACACCTTC. It specifies CASSATAKRGSYGYTF. The variable domain in full, completed from reference TRBV2 and TRBJ1-2, reads EPEVTQTPSHQVTQMGQEVILRCVPISNHLYFYWYRQILGQKVEFLVSFYNNEISEKSEIFDDQFSVERPDGSNFTLKIRSTKLEDSAMYFCASSATAKRGSYGYTFGSGTRLTVV.

With respect to this clone: The sample contains more than one DNA sequence encoding this CDR3. This rearrangement joins TRBV18 to TRBJ1-6; tentative D call: TRBD1 (5 bases). Per the germline V gene, CDR1 is KGHSH and CDR2 is LQKENI. The CDR3 is made up of 13 amino acids. The V end lost 3 bases, the J end lost 8 bases, and 8 bases lay between the germline ends. This CDR3 reads CASSPGGDSPLHF. CDR3 in DNA: TGTGCCAGCTCACCTGGAGGGGATTCACCCCTCCACTTT.